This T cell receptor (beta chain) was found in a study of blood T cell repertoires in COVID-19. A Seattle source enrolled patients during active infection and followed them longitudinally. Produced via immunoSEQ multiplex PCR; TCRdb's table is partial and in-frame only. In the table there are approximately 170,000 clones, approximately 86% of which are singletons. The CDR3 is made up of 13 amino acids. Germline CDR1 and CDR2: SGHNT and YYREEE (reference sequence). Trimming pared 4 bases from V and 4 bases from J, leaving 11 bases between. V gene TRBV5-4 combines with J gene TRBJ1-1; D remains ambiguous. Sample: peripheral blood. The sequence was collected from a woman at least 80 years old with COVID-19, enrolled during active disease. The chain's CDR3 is CASSPPEGTEAFF. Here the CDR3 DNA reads TGTGCCAGCAGCCCTCCGGAGGGCACTGAAGCTTTCTTT.